This TCR beta chain was retrieved from a study of PD-L1 blockade in urothelial cancer (dated by TCRdb to 2015 to 2018). General notes on the study: About 90% of the roughly 30 patients were males with bladder-origin urothelial cancer, and about 60% of the roughly 30 reported a prior smoking history. Pretreatment tumor samples, along with matched peripheral blood collected serially before and after atezolizumab treatment, underwent TCR sequencing. Whole exome sequencing and RNA sequencing of pretreatment tumors were performed alongside TCR sequencing in the same patients. An exploratory multi-omic analysis was conducted of the somatic, immune and clinical correlates of response to PD-L1 blockade with atezolizumab in urothelial cancer. Blood samples gave median yields of around 140,000 T cells and some 80,000 unique TCRs, along with a median clonality of approximately 0.084. Durable clinical benefit was achieved by nine patients but not by the remaining 20. Blood samples were analyzed at 3 weeks after treatment start (second dose) and at 6 weeks after treatment start. Patients had an ECOG performance status of 0 or 1 and had received between 0 and 3 prior chemotherapy regimens. Durable clinical benefit was defined as a progression-free survival longer than 6 months, and TCR features were additionally tested against progression-free survival and overall survival. Pretreatment blood TCR-seq was available for twenty-nine patients, at least one posttreatment blood collection was obtained for around 24 patients, and tumor TCR-seq was available for around 24 patients. Broader findings and caveats from the paper: Patients with durable benefit showed greater expansion of tumor-associated TCR clones in peripheral blood 3 weeks after starting treatment (n of about 20, p = 0.022). Because the sample size was small (n of about 27) and many exploratory analyses were performed, the results are intended to be hypothesis-generating. A pretreatment peripheral blood TCR clonality below the median was linked to improved progression-free and overall survival.

V loses 10 bases at its end and J loses 0 bases; junction bases beyond the gene matches: 6. According to the germline V gene, CDR1 reads MDHEN and CDR2 reads SYDVKM. The CDR3 measures 13 amino acids from cysteine to phenylalanine. The only DNA kept is the CDR3, 39 bases in frame from the first base. The time point label for this specimen denotes: pretreatment peripheral blood. The Qiagen DNeasy Blood extraction kit was used to purify genomic DNA from total PBMCs and tumor samples. PBMCs were collected pretreatment and during treatment, and were isolated and stored as previously described. This clone occurred a few times. It has no known antigen specificity. The record has no base qualities; no much larger clone is one base away. To estimate absolute template abundance from read counts, synthetic TCR analog templates were spiked into each PCR. TCRbeta CDR3 regions were amplified from genomic DNA with bias-controlled V and J gene primers using the immunoSEQ assay. Rearranged TCRbeta segments were sequenced at approximately 20X coverage. In the source study's methods: Clustering was used to correct sequencing errors, and CDR3s were annotated against IMGT so that V, D and J genes could be assigned. Downstream analyses used only productive TCRbeta rearrangements and left out out-of-frame or stop-codon sequences. Clonality was calculated as one minus the Shannon entropy normalized by the log of the number of unique productive sequences. Clones differing between time points or between blood and tumor were identified by Fisher's exact test with Benjamini-Hochberg correction at adjusted p below 0.01. In TCRdb, the immuneACCESS table is reduced to in-frame sequences with V and J assigned. These tables do not hold every clone; where another copy was compared, an unresolved V gene accounts for under half, and the others remain unexplained. V, J and clone size are those of that table, while D and trimming were read from the DNA. A total of about 45,000 clones appear in this sample, roughly 84% of them only once. The top ten clonotypes cover more than 20% of the sample.

The sample in question was PBMCs, obtained around atezolizumab (anti-PD-L1) treatment. The chain links TRBV28 with TRBJ2-7; 7 junctional bases match TRBD1. The clonotype was recovered from a donor aged 40 or older with urothelial cancer. The CDR3 has the sequence CATRTGLSYEQYF. The sequence in DNA is TGTGCCACCCGGACAGGCCTCTCCTACGAGCAGTACTTC.